The T cell receptor beta chain under discussion was sequenced for a study of siplizumab effects on memory and regulatory T cells (dated by TCRdb to between 2018 and 2021). In the study overall: The effect of the anti-CD2 antibody siplizumab on alloreactive T-cell subsets was examined in allogeneic mixed lymphocyte reactions constructed from human PBMCs. Overall study results and their limits: Of the alloreactive CD4+ clones that could be mapped, the Treg-derived share averaged about 63% with siplizumab compared with 25% to 30% in control reactions. Whether proliferating Tregs from siplizumab cultures were suppressive was not functionally confirmed. Siplizumab significantly lowered the cumulative frequency of alloreactive sequences that could be traced to unstimulated CD4+ memory T cells. Sequences below about 10^-5 frequency were poorly captured, so only a minor fraction of alloreactive clones could be mapped to unstimulated subsets. Roughly 75-95% of proliferating CD4+ or CD8+ clones could not be assigned a naive or memory phenotype. Compared with memory T cells, unstimulated naive T cells appeared more diverse, and naive cells seemed to make a substantial contribution to the alloresponse.

Library creation used the immunoSEQ multiplex PCR assay. Approximately 100,000 TCR templates per sample were assayed on the deep sequencing platform. Genomic DNA extracted from sorted T cells was used for TCRbeta CDR3 sequencing. Per the source publication's procedure: The R programming language was used for clonal analysis of the TCRbeta CDR3 data. Unstimulated samples were compared with post-reaction CFSE-low samples to define alloreactive CD4+ and CD8+ clones. By matching sequences to the repertoires of sorted unstimulated Treg and non-Treg cells, each alloreactive CD4+ clone was assigned a regulatory or non-regulatory origin. As stored in TCRdb, this immuneACCESS dataset retains in-frame rearrangements with V and J assigned. A fraction of the clones does not appear; measured against another copy, unresolved V genes explain less than half of the discrepancy, and the remainder lacks a known reason. The D gene and trimming were derived from the DNA, and the V and J assignments and clone size from that table. The sample includes about 87,000 clones, with about 87% observed a single time. Over 12% of the sample goes to the ten largest clones.

Sorted unstimulated T cells and proliferating T cells recovered from mixed lymphocyte reactions underwent TCRbeta CDR3 sequencing. Fresh whole blood from around 11 HLA-typed healthy donors was used to isolate PBMCs. Concerning this clone itself: What antigen it recognizes has not been identified. No clone much larger than this one lies a single base away; base qualities are absent.

Via the germline V gene, CDR1 is SGHTA and CDR2 FQGNSA. There are 14 amino acids in the CDR3, from cysteine to phenylalanine inclusive. Here the CDR3 DNA is all that survives: 42 bases in frame from base 1. V is cut back by 3 bases and J by 3 bases, with 1 base in the junction unmatched. The sequencing sample was made of CD4+ T cells sorted from blood. The source is a human donor in good health. Here the chain combines TRBV7-2 and TRBJ2-3, and TRBD1 aligns with 9 junction nucleotides. The CDR3 loop reads CASSFGTGTDTQYF. DNA sequence: TGTGCCAGCAGCTTCGGGACAGGGACAGATACGCAGTATTTT.